What follows is one TCR beta chain and its context. Followed longitudinally, the Seattle patients had been enrolled during active infection. This sample is part of a study of blood T cell repertoires in COVID-19. Study background: Italy, Spain and the United States were the sources of the convalescent and acute COVID-19 samples. Sample material is recorded as cDNA or gDNA derived from T cells, B-cell-depleted T cells, or PBMCs.

The CDR3 runs to 14 residues. From germline, CDR1 is SGDLS and CDR2 YYNGEE. Losses at the gene ends were 4 bases for V and 2 bases for J; bases not matched to a gene: 3. Authors' processing steps: Amplified reference gene primers provided the basis for estimating nucleated cell counts. The protocol was immunoSEQ multiplex PCR, while the TCRdb copy is restricted to in-frame clones and leaves out a portion. Clone size and the V and J calls come from that table; the DNA yielded D and trimming. The table records about 180,000 clones, less than 90% of them present only once. The source is a woman aged 70-85 years with COVID-19, enrolled during active disease. The source material was peripheral blood. J is TRBJ2-7 and V is TRBV9, with 10 bases fitting TRBD1. CDR3 sequence (DNA): TGTGCCAGCAGCTCCGGGACAGGGGCCTACGAGCAGTACTTC. Its protein is CASSSGTGAYEQYF.